Following are 26 T cell receptor beta chains from one sample sequenced in a study of blood T cell repertoires in COVID-19. The protocol was immunoSEQ multiplex PCR, while the TCRdb copy is restricted to in-frame clones and leaves out a portion. The table records about 160,000 clones, around 85% of them present only once. Specimen: peripheral blood. The receptors were gathered from a human donor with acute or convalescent COVID-19. The donor label of this sample is uncertain.

The rearrangement links TRBV6-5 to TRBJ2-7, with D tentatively TRBD1 (5 bases). CDR3 length equals 13 residues. The V gene lost 7 bases and the J gene lost 4 bases, with 14 bases spanning the gap. Germline V gives CDR1 MNHEY, CDR2 SVGAGI. CDR3 loop: CASNPGRLYEQYF. The CDR3 nucleotides are TGTGCCAGCAACCCAGGGCGACTGTACGAGCAGTACTTC.

This chain connects TRBV7-9 to TRBJ1-2, with a possible D match to TRBD1 (6 bases). Germline CDR1 and CDR2: SEHNR and FQNEAQ (reference sequence). This CDR3 spans 13 amino acids. V lost 5 bases and J lost 7, with 14 bases in between. CDR3 bases: TGTGCCAGCAGCCCCGAGGGGGGGCTTGGCTACACCTTC. As protein: CASSPEGGLGYTF.

The gene calls are TRBV6-5 and TRBJ2-5, with D perhaps TRBD1 (6 bases). The CDR3 is 13 residues long. V dropped 6 bases and J dropped 2 bases, with 10 bases sitting between them. CDR1 is MNHEY and CDR2 is SVGAGI in the germline V gene. The CDR3 bases are TGTGCCAGCAGACGGGACATACAAGAGACCCAGTACTTC. Translating gives CASRRDIQETQYF.

The rearrangement uses TRBV18 and TRBJ1-4; D remains unclear. CDR1 KGHSH and CDR2 LQKENI come from the germline V gene. This CDR3 comprises 15 residues. Trimming took 4 bases from V and 0 from J, leaving 9 bases between them. The DNA of the CDR3 is TGTGCCAGCTCACTTTACGGTGCAACTAATGAAAAACTGTTTTTT. Translation: CASSLYGATNEKLFF.

The chain recombines TRBV5-5 with TRBJ2-4; 7 positions agree with TRBD2. Germline lookup yields CDR1 SGHKS and CDR2 YYEKEE (reference sequence). This CDR3 has 18 residues. The V and J ends lost 0 bases and 0 bases, in that order; junction bases with no gene match: 9. The DNA of the CDR3 is TGTGCCAGCAGCTTGGTTCTCGCTAGCGGATTAGCCAAAAACATTCAGTACTTC. Residues: CASSLVLASGLAKNIQYF.

This sequence joins TRBV12-3 or TRBV12-4 and TRBJ2-7; D remains unclear. Trimming removed 3 bases from V and 3 bases from J, with 9 bases in between. The CDR3 contains 13 residues. The CDR3 DNA reads TGTGCCAGCAGTTTCTCCGCTAGCTACGAGCAGTACTTC. This gives the protein CASSFSASYEQYF.

In regard to this clone: The same CDR3 can be traced to other DNA sequences in this sample. V and J are TRBV3-1 (or the pseudogene TRBV3-2) and TRBJ1-2; no clear D gene. The V end was cut by 1 base, the J end by 8 bases, with 8 bases between. CDR3 length: 12 residues. CDR1 and CDR2 (germline): LGHDT, YNNKEL (reference sequence). The CDR3 DNA follows: TGTGCCAGCAGCCAAGTTGGAGGGGGCTACACCTTC. Protein: CASSQVGGGYTF.

The chain couples TRBV19 to TRBJ1-5; tentative D call: TRBD1 (5 bases). The CDR3 covers 15 residues. Between the trimmed V and J ends, which lost 3 bases and 5 bases, there was a span of 14 bases. CDR1 and CDR2 (germline): LNHDA, SQIVND (reference sequence). CDR3 nucleotide sequence: TGTGCCAGTAGTATCTCAGGGCTAACCGATCAGCCCCAGCATTTT. Its protein is CASSISGLTDQPQHF.

The chain employs TRBV5-1 and TRBJ1-1; possible D gene TRBD1, 6 bases. CDR1 and CDR2 (germline): SGHRS, YFSETQ. The CDR3 contains 16 residues. Trimming pared 0 bases from V and 1 base from J, leaving 13 bases between. The CDR3 DNA sequence: TGCGCCAGCAGCTTGGTAGGGGCAGGGGCGAACACTGAAGCTTTCTTT. Protein: CASSLVGAGANTEAFF.

This rearrangement joins TRBV15 to TRBJ1-5, with a tentative D call TRBD1 (6 bases). Looked up from germline, CDR1 is LNHNV and CDR2 is YYDKDF (reference sequence). Trimming cost V 1 base and J 1 base, with 14 bases left between them. The CDR3 length is 17 residues. This CDR3 is CATSRGADRRSNQPQHF. CDR3 bases: TGTGCCACCAGCAGAGGGGCCGACAGGAGAAGCAATCAGCCCCAGCATTTT.

The V gene is TRBV2, the J gene TRBJ1-6; D is possibly TRBD1 (6 bases). The V end lost 6 bases, the J end lost 3 bases, and 12 bases lay between the germline ends. CDR1 SNHLY and CDR2 FYNNEI come from the germline V gene. This CDR3 spans 15 amino acids. The CDR3 DNA follows: TGTGCCAGCAGGACGGACAGAGACTATAATTCACCCCTCCACTTT. It yields the protein CASRTDRDYNSPLHF. The full variable domain, completed using reference TRBV2 and TRBJ1-6, is EPEVTQTPSHQVTQMGQEVILRCVPISNHLYFYWYRQILGQKVEFLVSFYNNEISEKSEIFDDQFSVERPDGSNFTLKIRSTKLEDSAMYFCASRTDRDYNSPLHFGNGTRLTVT.

This chain connects TRBV7-8 to TRBJ1-6; D remains ambiguous. Germline V gene data show CDR1 as SGHVS and CDR2 as FQNEAQ. The ends were cut back, 2 bases at V and 12 bases at J, with 11 bases in the middle. The CDR3 has 13 amino acids. CDR3 protein: CASSLKIGVPLHF. Here the CDR3 DNA reads TGTGCCAGCAGCTTAAAAATCGGGGTACCCCTCCACTTT.

V usage is TRBV14 and J usage is TRBJ2-3; a weak D match, TRBD1 (5 bases). The V end was cut by 1 base, the J end by 1 base, with 9 bases between. The germline gives CDR1 SGHDN, CDR2 FVKESK. The CDR3 is 15 residues long. The CDR3 region has the DNA TGTGCCAGCAGCCAAGCAGGGCTCGGCACAGATACGCAGTATTTT. Protein: CASSQAGLGTDTQYF.

This clone was seen more than once but under ten times. This chain links TRBV7-9 with TRBJ1-1; D remains unclear. V was cut by 10 bases and J by 1 base, with 13 bases left in between. Germline values: CDR1 SEHNR, CDR2 FQNEAQ (reference sequence). The length of the CDR3 is 13 residues. The CDR3 nucleotides read TGTGCCACTAATCCCCTTGAGAACACTGAAGCTTTCTTT. Translating it yields CATNPLENTEAFF.

This chain joins TRBV2 and TRBJ1-6; D is possibly TRBD1 (5 bases). The germline V gene encodes CDR1 SNHLY and CDR2 FYNNEI. The CDR3 totals 16 residues. V lost 8 bases, J lost 0 bases, and 14 bases lay in between. The CDR3 DNA sequence: TGTGCCAGCGGGGGACGGGGGGGCTCCTATAATTCACCCCTCCACTTT. This translates into CASGGRGGSYNSPLHF.

The rearrangement links TRBV4-1 to TRBJ2-3, with a weak D call TRBD2 (6 bases). The CDR3 sequence is 13 residues long. Trimming cost V 0 bases and J 9 bases, with 10 bases left between them. The germline CDR1 and CDR2 sequences are MGHRA and YSYEKL. CDR3 protein: CASSQDWSGTQYF. The CDR3 coding sequence is TGCGCCAGCAGCCAAGACTGGAGCGGGACGCAGTATTTT.

This clone appeared a single time. V and J are TRBV6-2 or TRBV6-3 and TRBJ2-1; D perhaps matches TRBD2 (7 bases). Germline V gene sequence: CDR1 MNHEY, CDR2 SVGEGT. With 6 bases removed from V and 6 bases from J, the gap between germline ends came to 15 bases. This CDR3 comprises 14 residues. The CDR3 loop is CASSSRRGGNEQFF. The CDR3 nucleotides are TGTGCCAGCAGCTCCCGAAGGGGGGGCAATGAGCAGTTCTTC.

The chain recombines TRBV18 with TRBJ1-6; D is undetermined. Trimming stripped 2 bases from V and 0 bases from J, with 14 bases between. The germline V gene encodes CDR1 KGHSH and CDR2 LQKENI. The CDR3 is 18 residues long. The CDR3, as DNA: TGTGCCAGCTCACCATGGGCCCCGAAGAGCTCCTATAATTCACCCCTCCACTTT. It specifies CASSPWAPKSSYNSPLHF.

The count of this clone is one. The chain combines TRBV4-1 with TRBJ1-4; D might be TRBD1 (5 bases). Per the germline V gene, CDR1 is MGHRA and CDR2 is YSYEKL. This CDR3 spans 14 amino acids. V was clipped by 8 bases and J by 5 bases, with 15 bases between them. In DNA form, the CDR3 reads TGCGCCAGCGCAGGGAACCTCGTAAATGAAAAACTGTTTTTT. Encoded protein: CASAGNLVNEKLFF.

V gene TRBV27 combines with J gene TRBJ1-5; 10 bases are shared with TRBD1. V gave up 6 bases and J gave up 5 bases; unmatched junction bases: 4. CDR3 size: 14 residues. Germline V CDR1 and CDR2: MNHEY, SMNVEV (reference sequence). CDR3: CASRAGQGYQPQHF. In DNA form, the CDR3 reads TGTGCCAGCAGAGCGGGACAGGGGTATCAGCCCCAGCATTTT.

The DNA for the CDR3 is TGTGCCAGCAGCGTCGGACTAGCGGGGGTAACAAATGAGCAGTTCTTC. Amino acid sequence: CASSVGLAGVTNEQFF. This chain joins TRBV9 and TRBJ2-1; 13 bases fit TRBD2. CDR3 length equals 16 residues. V was clipped by 2 bases and J by 7 bases; unmatched bases: 6. Germline V gene sequence: CDR1 SGDLS, CDR2 YYNGEE.

The rearrangement joins TRBV10-1 to TRBJ2-1, with D possibly matching TRBD2 (5 bases). This CDR3 has 13 amino acids. V gave up 6 bases and J gave up 10 bases, with 16 bases separating them. Looked up from germline, CDR1 is WNHNN and CDR2 is SYGVQD (reference sequence). As DNA, the CDR3 is TGCGCCAGCAGCCCCTCCCTGTCTAGCGAGCAGTTCTTC. Encoded protein: CASSPSLSSEQFF.

This rearrangement joins TRBV27 to TRBJ1-2, with 8 bases aligning to TRBD1. Looked up from germline, CDR1 is MNHEY and CDR2 is SMNVEV (reference sequence). The CDR3 has 13 amino acids. Germline trimming cut 6 bases from V and 5 bases from J; bases unmatched to any gene: 5. As DNA, the CDR3 is TGTGCCAGCAGACCGACAGGGGTATATGGCTACACCTTC. Its translation: CASRPTGVYGYTF.

The table lists this clone with a count of one. V usage is TRBV18 and J usage is TRBJ1-6; possibly TRBD1 for D (6 bases). The CDR3 covers 14 residues. The germline V gene has CDR1 KGHSH and CDR2 LQKENI. V was trimmed by 6 bases and J by 10 bases, leaving 16 bases between them. As DNA, the CDR3 is TGTGCCAGCTCCCGCGGGGGGCAGGGATCACCCCTCCACTTT. This codes for CASSRGGQGSPLHF.

The chain links TRBV12-3 or TRBV12-4 to TRBJ2-5; TRBD2 agrees at 8 bases. The CDR3 loop spans 13 amino acids. V shed 5 bases, J shed 9 bases, and the junction held 8 bases outside the gene matches. The CDR3 coding sequence is TGTGCCAGCAGTCCCGGGGGGGCCTTGTCCCAGTACTTC. This codes for CASSPGGALSQYF.

The chain joins TRBV6-1 to TRBJ1-1; D is uncertain. Germline loops: CDR1 MNHNS, CDR2 SASEGT. Deletions cut 2 bases from V and 1 base from J, with 5 bases between. The CDR3 covers 13 residues. CDR3: CASSERGNTEAFF. The DNA for the CDR3 is TGTGCCAGCAGTGAACGGGGGAACACTGAAGCTTTCTTT.